Reported below is one T cell receptor beta chain. Original data processing: Amplified reference gene primers provided the basis for estimating nucleated cell counts. Measured with immunoSEQ multiplex PCR; TCRdb has only the in-frame clones, and not every one. V, J and clone size are taken as reported in that table, and D and trimming were inferred from the DNA itself. Among nearly 110,000 clones listed, around nine tenths were seen once. The data stem from a study of blood T cell repertoires in COVID-19. Study context: The United States, Italy and Spain provided the acute and convalescent COVID-19 samples. Sources were T cells, B-cell-depleted T cells, or PBMCs; the material itself was cDNA or gDNA.

The CDR3 covers 13 residues. Trimming pared 6 bases from V and 3 bases from J, leaving 11 bases between. CDR1 and CDR2 (germline): MNHEY, SVGAGI. The source is a woman aged 25 to 39 with acute or convalescent COVID-19. The J gene is TRBJ2-5, the V gene TRBV6-5; D remains unclear. The specimen was peripheral blood. For the CDR3, the DNA is TGTGCCAGCAGACGACAATCAAAAGAGACCCAGTACTTC. Protein sequence: CASRRQSKETQYF.